A selection of T cell receptor beta chains follows, all from one sample in a study of T cell repertoires in cytomegalovirus infection. MiXCR, applied by TCRdb to the reads, yields one record per CDR3 protein. The sample includes roughly 160,000 distinct CDR3 sequences, 20% to 25% of them seen just once. No antigens are known for them. Material: CD8+ T cells from cultured PBMCs, obtained from culture after CMV antigen stimulation. These receptors came from a human donor in good health (CMV status not recorded). Some clones in this sample may be carry-over from other donors' samples. CDR3s include the opening cysteine and the closing phenylalanine or tryptophan. Each record gives: J gene, D gene, clone size, V gene, CDR3 DNA, CDR3 protein. D genes are given only for firm matches. Size tells how often a clone was seen (once, few, many) or the class of an expanded clone, and some rows leave it out.

j_call: TRBJ2-1
d_call: TRBD2
clone_size: few
v_call: TRBV27
cdr3_nt: TGTGCCAGCAGTTTAACTGGGGGGGGAGTCGTCGAGCAGTTCTTC
cdr3_aa: CASSLTGGGVVEQFF

j_call: TRBJ1-5
d_call: -
clone_size: few
v_call: TRBV11-2
cdr3_nt: TGTGCCAGCAGCTTAGCTCCACATCAGCCCCAGCATTTT
cdr3_aa: CASSLAPHQPQHF

j_call: TRBJ2-7
d_call: -
clone_size: few
v_call: TRBV6-5
cdr3_nt: TGTGCCAGCAGTTCGGACCGCCGAGGCGACGAGCAGTACTTC
cdr3_aa: CASSSDRRGDEQYF

j_call: TRBJ2-3
d_call: TRBD2
clone_size: -
v_call: TRBV11-1
cdr3_nt: TGTGCCAGCAGCCCGTCTCTAGCGGGGGGGCCATATACGCAGTATTTT
cdr3_aa: CASSPSLAGGPYTQYF

j_call: TRBJ1-3
d_call: -
clone_size: -
v_call: TRBV7-6
cdr3_nt: TGTGCCAGCAGCTTATCCGGCAGCAGCTCTGGAAACACCATATATTTT
cdr3_aa: CASSLSGSSSGNTIYF

j_call: TRBJ2-3
d_call: -
clone_size: -
v_call: TRBV7-8
cdr3_nt: TGTGCCAGCAGCCATGAGCCCGGGACTTTCCTTAGCACAGATACGCAGTATTTT
cdr3_aa: CASSHEPGTFLSTDTQYF

j_call: TRBJ2-1
d_call: -
clone_size: few
v_call: TRBV12-3/TRBV12-4
cdr3_nt: TGTGCCAGCAGTTTTATCGAGAGGGGGAGGAATGAGCAGTTCTTC
cdr3_aa: CASSFIERGRNEQFF

j_call: TRBJ1-5
d_call: -
clone_size: -
v_call: TRBV12-3/TRBV12-4
cdr3_nt: TGTGCCAGCAACTTCGACGGCACTCTAAATCAGCCCCAGCATTTT
cdr3_aa: CASNFDGTLNQPQHF

j_call: TRBJ2-7
d_call: -
clone_size: few
v_call: TRBV6-5
cdr3_nt: TGTGCCAGCAGTTACCGCCGGGACCTCCACTCCTACGAGCAGTACTTC
cdr3_aa: CASSYRRDLHSYEQYF

j_call: TRBJ2-7
d_call: -
clone_size: few
v_call: TRBV4-3
cdr3_nt: TGCGCCAGCAGCCACTCCTCCTGGGCACAGAAATACGAGCAGTACTTC
cdr3_aa: CASSHSSWAQKYEQYF

j_call: TRBJ1-1
d_call: TRBD1
clone_size: -
v_call: TRBV4-1
cdr3_nt: TGCGCCAGCAGCCGCCTCCAGGGGGACACTGAAGCTTTCTTT
cdr3_aa: CASSRLQGDTEAFF

j_call: TRBJ2-7
d_call: -
clone_size: -
v_call: TRBV7-2
cdr3_nt: TGTGCCAGCAGCTTTGGTCAGGGAGACTACGAGCAGTACTTC
cdr3_aa: CASSFGQGDYEQYF

j_call: TRBJ1-2
d_call: -
clone_size: -
v_call: TRBV6-1
cdr3_nt: TGTGCCAGCAGCACCAGATCCCTCTATGGCTACACCTTC
cdr3_aa: CASSTRSLYGYTF

j_call: TRBJ1-3
d_call: -
clone_size: few
v_call: TRBV12-3/TRBV12-4
cdr3_nt: TGTGCCAGCATTCTCGAGGGTGACTCTGGAAACACCATATATTTT
cdr3_aa: CASILEGDSGNTIYF

j_call: TRBJ1-6
d_call: -
clone_size: -
v_call: TRBV6-6
cdr3_nt: TGTGCCAGCAGTTACAGACAGGCTAATTCACCCCTCCACTTT
cdr3_aa: CASSYRQANSPLHF

j_call: TRBJ2-7
d_call: -
clone_size: -
v_call: TRBV7-2
cdr3_nt: TGTGCCAGCAGCTTGGGACACGCGGTCGAGCAGTACTTC
cdr3_aa: CASSLGHAVEQYF

j_call: TRBJ1-4
d_call: -
clone_size: -
v_call: TRBV12-3/TRBV12-4
cdr3_nt: TGTGCCAGCAGTTACCGGTCGGCAGCAACTAATGAAAAACTGTTTTTT
cdr3_aa: CASSYRSAATNEKLFF

j_call: TRBJ1-3
d_call: -
clone_size: few
v_call: TRBV19
cdr3_nt: TGTGCCAGTAGCCCCTCGGGACGCAACTCTGGAAACACCATATATTTT
cdr3_aa: CASSPSGRNSGNTIYF